This T cell receptor beta chain was obtained from a study of control samples from healthy donors and cancer patients. The ends were cut back, 10 bases at V and 5 bases at J, with 8 bases in the middle. This CDR3 has 10 residues. CDR1 is MDHEN and CDR2 is SYDVKM in the germline V gene. Measured with immunoSEQ multiplex PCR; TCRdb has only the in-frame clones, and not every one. The table includes about 85,000 clones, about 88% detected once. The sequence derives from an older woman in good health. The gene calls are TRBV28 and TRBJ2-5; no definite D call. The sample taken for sequencing was blood. The CDR3 sequence is CATSRETQYF. The CDR3 DNA is TGTGCCACCTCTCGCGAGACCCAGTACTTC.